This TCR beta chain was captured by sequencing in a study of blood T cell repertoires in COVID-19. The CDR3 covers 16 residues. The ends were cut back, 3 bases at V and 5 bases at J, with 19 bases in the middle. CDR1 is MNHEY, CDR2 SMNVEV, per germline (reference sequence). Libraries were prepared by immunoSEQ multiplex PCR; TCRdb keeps only in-frame clonotypes and omits some of them. Of about 400,000 clones listed, roughly 90% are singletons. The sequencing sample was made of peripheral blood. The rearrangement uses TRBV27 and TRBJ2-5; a possible D gene is TRBD2 (6 bases). The receptor comes from a man aged 40-49 years with acute or convalescent COVID-19. CDR3 nucleotides: TGTGCCAGCAGTTTCCTCTCGCCGGGGAGCGGGGAGACCCAGTACTTC. Translating it yields CASSFLSPGSGETQYF.